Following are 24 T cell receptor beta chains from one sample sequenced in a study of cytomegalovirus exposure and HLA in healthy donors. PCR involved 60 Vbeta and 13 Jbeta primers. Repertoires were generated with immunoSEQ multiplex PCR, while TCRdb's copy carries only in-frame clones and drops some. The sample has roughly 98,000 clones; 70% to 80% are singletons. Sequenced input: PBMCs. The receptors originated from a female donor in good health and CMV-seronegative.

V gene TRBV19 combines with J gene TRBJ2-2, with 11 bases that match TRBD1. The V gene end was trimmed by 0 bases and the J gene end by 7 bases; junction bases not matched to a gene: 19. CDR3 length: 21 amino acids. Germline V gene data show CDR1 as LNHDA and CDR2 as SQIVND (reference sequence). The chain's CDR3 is CASSIDYRRPEDRGPGGELFF. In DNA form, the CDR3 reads TGTGCCAGTAGTATAGATTATCGAAGGCCCGAGGACAGGGGGCCGGGCGGGGAGCTGTTTTTT.

CDR3 sequence: CSVRDRVSYEQYF. The CDR3 region has the DNA TGCAGCGTCCGGGACAGGGTCTCCTACGAGCAGTACTTC. V and J are TRBV29-1 and TRBJ2-7; 9 bases line up with TRBD1. The germline gives CDR1 SQVTM, CDR2 ANQGSEA. V gave up 6 bases and J gave up 0 bases; unmatched junction bases: 3. The CDR3 loop spans 13 amino acids.

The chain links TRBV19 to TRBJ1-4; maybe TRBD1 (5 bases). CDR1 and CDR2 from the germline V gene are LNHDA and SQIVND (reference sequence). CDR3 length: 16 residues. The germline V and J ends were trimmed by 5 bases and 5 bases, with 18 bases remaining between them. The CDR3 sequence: CASSYVGRDWNEKLFF. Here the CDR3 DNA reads TGTGCCAGTAGTTATGTCGGCAGGGACTGGAATGAAAAACTGTTTTTT.

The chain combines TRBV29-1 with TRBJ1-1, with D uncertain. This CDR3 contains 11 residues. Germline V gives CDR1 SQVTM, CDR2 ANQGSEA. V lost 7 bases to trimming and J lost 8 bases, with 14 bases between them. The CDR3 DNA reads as TGCAGCGGAGGGAGAGGAGGCGAAGCTTTCTTT. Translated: CSGGRGGEAFF.

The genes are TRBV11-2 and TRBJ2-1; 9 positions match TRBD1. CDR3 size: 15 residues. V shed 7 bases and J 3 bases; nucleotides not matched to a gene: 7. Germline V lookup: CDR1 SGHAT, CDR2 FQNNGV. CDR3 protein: CASTLQGQGYNEQFF. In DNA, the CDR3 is TGTGCCAGCACCCTACAGGGACAGGGCTACAATGAGCAGTTCTTC.

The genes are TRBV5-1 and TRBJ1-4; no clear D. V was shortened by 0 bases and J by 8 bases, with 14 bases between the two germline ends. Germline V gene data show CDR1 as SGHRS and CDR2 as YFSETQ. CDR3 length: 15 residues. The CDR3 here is CASSLGSISGEKLFF. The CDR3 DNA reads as TGCGCCAGCAGCTTGGGAAGTATTTCGGGGGAAAAACTGTTTTTT.

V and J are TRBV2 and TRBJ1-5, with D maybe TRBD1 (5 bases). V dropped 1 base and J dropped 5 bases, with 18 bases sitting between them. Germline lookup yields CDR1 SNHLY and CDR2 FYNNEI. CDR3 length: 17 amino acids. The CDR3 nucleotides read TGTGCCAGCAGTGAAGTTCTGGGACTATCCCCCTATCAGCCCCAGCATTTT. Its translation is CASSEVLGLSPYQPQHF.

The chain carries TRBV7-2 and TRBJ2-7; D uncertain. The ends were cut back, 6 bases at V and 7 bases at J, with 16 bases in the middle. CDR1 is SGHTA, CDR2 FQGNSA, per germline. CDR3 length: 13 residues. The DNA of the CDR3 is TGTGCCAGCAGTCTAGTGAGCCAAAGGGAGCAGTACTTC. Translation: CASSLVSQREQYF. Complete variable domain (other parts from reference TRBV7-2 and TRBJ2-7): GAGVSQSPSNKVTEKGKDVELRCDPISGHTALYWYRQSLGQGLEFLIYFQGNSAPDKSGLPSDRFSAERTGGSVSTLTIQRTQQEDSAVYLCASSLVSQREQYFGPGTRLTVT.

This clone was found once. In nucleotides, the CDR3 is TGCGCCAGCAGAGGGGACAGGGCCCCCAATGAGCAGTTCTTC. Amino acids: CASRGDRAPNEQFF. V gene TRBV5-1 combines with J gene TRBJ2-1, with TRBD1 matching 9 bases. This CDR3 is 14 amino acids long. V lost 5 bases, J lost 6 bases, and 6 bases stayed unmatched. The V gene's germline CDR1 is SGHRS and CDR2 YFSETQ. Looking up the rest from reference TRBV5-1 and TRBJ2-1 gives the full variable domain: KAGVTQTPRYLIKTRGQQVTLSCSPISGHRSVSWYQQTPGQGLQFLFEYFSETQRNKGNFPGRFSGRQFSNSRSEMNVSTLELGDSALYLCASRGDRAPNEQFFGPGTRLTVL.

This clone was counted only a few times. CDR3 protein: CASSSGTGTVSFETQYF. In DNA, the CDR3 is TGTGCCAGCAGCTCCGGGACCGGGACAGTTTCGTTTGAGACCCAGTACTTC. The J gene is TRBJ2-5, the V gene TRBV5-4, with 7 bases identical to TRBD1. The trim removed 3 bases at V and 5 bases at J, leaving 16 bases unmatched. The CDR3 covers 17 residues. CDR1 SGHNT and CDR2 YYREEE come from the germline V gene (reference sequence).

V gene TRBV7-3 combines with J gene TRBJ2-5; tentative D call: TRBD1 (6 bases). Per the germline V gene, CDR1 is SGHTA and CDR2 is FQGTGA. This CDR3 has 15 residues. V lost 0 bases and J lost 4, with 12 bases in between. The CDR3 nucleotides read TGTGCCAGCAGCTTAACGGGTTTCAGGGGAGAGACCCAGTACTTC. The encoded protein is CASSLTGFRGETQYF.

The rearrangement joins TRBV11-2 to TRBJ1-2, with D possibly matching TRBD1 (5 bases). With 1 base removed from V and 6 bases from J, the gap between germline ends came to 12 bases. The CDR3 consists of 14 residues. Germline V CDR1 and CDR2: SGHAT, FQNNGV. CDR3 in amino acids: CASSLAAGYDGYTF. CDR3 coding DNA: TGTGCCAGCAGCTTAGCGGCAGGGTACGATGGCTACACCTTC.

The CDR3 nucleotides are TGTGCCAGCAGCGCAAAACAGGGGGTAGGCGAGCAGTACTTC. This translates into CASSAKQGVGEQYF. V usage is TRBV9 and J usage is TRBJ2-5; 8 bases are a match to TRBD1. The DNA end is more similar to TRBJ2-7, so the J call may be wrong. The germline V gene has CDR1 SGDLS and CDR2 YYNGEE. The CDR3 runs 14 residues.

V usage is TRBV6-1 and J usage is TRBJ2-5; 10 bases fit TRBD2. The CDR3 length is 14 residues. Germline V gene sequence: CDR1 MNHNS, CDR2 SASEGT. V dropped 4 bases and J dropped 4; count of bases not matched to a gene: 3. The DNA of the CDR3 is TGTGCCAGCAGTGGGCTAGCGGGAGTAGAGACCCAGTACTTC. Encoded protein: CASSGLAGVETQYF.

CDR3: CASSQQTGNNEKLFF. The CDR3 DNA is TGTGCCAGCAGCCAGCAGACAGGGAACAATGAAAAACTGTTTTTT. The J gene is TRBJ1-4, the V gene TRBV4-2, with 7 bases identical to TRBD1. This CDR3 is 15 amino acids long. Germline-derived CDR1 and CDR2 are LGHNA and YNFKEQ. With V trimmed by 3 bases and J by 5 bases, 6 bases remained unmatched.

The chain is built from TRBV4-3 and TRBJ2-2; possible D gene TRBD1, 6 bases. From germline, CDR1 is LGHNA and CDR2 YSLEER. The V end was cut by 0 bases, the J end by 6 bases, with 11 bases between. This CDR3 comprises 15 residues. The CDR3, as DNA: TGCGCCAGCAGCCAAGAACCTACAGGGCCCGGGGAGCTGTTTTTT. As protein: CASSQEPTGPGELFF.

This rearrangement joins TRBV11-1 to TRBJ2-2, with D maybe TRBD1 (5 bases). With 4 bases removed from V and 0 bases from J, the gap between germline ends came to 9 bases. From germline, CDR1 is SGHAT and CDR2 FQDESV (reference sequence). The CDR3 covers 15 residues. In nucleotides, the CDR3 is TGTGCCAGCAGCTGGCAGGGCGCGAACACCGGGGAGCTGTTTTTT. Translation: CASSWQGANTGELFF. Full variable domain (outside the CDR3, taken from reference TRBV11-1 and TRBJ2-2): EAEVAQSPRYKITEKSQAVAFWCDPISGHATLYWYRQILGQGPELLVQFQDESVVDDSQLPKDRFSAERLKGVDSTLKIQPAELGDSAMYLCASSWQGANTGELFFGEGSRLTVL.

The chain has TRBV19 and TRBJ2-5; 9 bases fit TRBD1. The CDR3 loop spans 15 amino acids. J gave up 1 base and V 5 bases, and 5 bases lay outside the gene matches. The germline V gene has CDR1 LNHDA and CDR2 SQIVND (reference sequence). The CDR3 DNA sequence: TGTGCCAGTAGTTCAAACAGGGGGCTCCAAGAGACCCAGTACTTC. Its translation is CASSSNRGLQETQYF.

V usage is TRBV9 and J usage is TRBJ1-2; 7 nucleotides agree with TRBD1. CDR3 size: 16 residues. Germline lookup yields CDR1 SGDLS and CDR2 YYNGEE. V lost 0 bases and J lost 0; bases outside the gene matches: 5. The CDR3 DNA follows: TGTGCCAGCAGCGTAGACAGGGGCAGACCTAACTATGGCTACACCTTC. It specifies CASSVDRGRPNYGYTF.

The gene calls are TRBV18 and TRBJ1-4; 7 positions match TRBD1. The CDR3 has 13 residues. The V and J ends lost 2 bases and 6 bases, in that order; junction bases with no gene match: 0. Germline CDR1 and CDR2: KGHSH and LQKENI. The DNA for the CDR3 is TGTGCCAGCTCACCAGACAGGGATGAAAAACTGTTTTTT. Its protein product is CASSPDRDEKLFF.

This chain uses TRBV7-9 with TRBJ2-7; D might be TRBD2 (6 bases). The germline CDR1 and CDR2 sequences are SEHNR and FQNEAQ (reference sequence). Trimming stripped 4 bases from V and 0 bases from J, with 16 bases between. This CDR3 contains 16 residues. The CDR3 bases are TGTGCCAGCAGCTCTTACGGGACTCTCAGCTCCTACGAGCAGTACTTC. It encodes CASSSYGTLSSYEQYF. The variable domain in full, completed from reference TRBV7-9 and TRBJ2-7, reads DTGVSQNPRHKITKRGQNVTFRCDPISEHNRLYWYRQTLGQGPEFLTYFQNEAQLEKSRLLSDRFSAERPKGSFSTLEIQRTEQGDSAMYLCASSSYGTLSSYEQYFGPGTRLTVT.

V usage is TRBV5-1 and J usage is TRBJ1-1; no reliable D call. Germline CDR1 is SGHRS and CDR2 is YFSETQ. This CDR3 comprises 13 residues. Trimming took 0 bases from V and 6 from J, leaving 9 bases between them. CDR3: CASSLVPGAEAFF. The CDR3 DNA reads TGCGCCAGCAGCTTGGTTCCAGGCGCTGAAGCTTTCTTT.

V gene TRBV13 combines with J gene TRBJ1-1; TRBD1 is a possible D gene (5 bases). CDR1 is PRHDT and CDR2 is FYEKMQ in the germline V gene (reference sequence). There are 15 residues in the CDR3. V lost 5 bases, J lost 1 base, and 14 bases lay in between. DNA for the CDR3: TGTGCCAGCAGCCCAACAGGCGGATCGAACACTGAAGCTTTCTTT. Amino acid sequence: CASSPTGGSNTEAFF.

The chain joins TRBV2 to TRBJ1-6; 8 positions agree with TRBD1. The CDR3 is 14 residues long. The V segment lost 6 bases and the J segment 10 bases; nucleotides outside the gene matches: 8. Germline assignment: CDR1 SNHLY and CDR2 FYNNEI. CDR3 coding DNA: TGTGCCAGCAGCATGACAGGGGTAAGATCACCCCTCCACTTT. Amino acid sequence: CASSMTGVRSPLHF.